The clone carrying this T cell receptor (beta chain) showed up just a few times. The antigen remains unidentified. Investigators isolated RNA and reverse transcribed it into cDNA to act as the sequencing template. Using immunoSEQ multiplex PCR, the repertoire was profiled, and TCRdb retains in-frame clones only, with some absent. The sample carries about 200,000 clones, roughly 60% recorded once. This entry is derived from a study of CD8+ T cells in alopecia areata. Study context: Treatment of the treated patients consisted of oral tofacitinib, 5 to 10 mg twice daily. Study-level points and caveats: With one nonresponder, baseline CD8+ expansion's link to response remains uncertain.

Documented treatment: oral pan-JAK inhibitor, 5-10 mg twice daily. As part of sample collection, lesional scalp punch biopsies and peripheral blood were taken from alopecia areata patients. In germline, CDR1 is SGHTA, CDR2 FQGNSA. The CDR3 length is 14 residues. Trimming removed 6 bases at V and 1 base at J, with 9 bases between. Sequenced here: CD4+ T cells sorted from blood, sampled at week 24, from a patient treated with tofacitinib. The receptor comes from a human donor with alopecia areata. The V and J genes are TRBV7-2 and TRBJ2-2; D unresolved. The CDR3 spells CASRKDMNTGELFF. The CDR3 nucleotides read TGTGCCAGCAGGAAAGACATGAACACCGGGGAGCTGTTTTTT.